Relative to its sample, the clone carrying this T cell receptor (beta chain) is medium-sized. Its antigen is still unknown. The data belong to a study of breast tumors, draining lymph nodes, adjacent tissues. Findings and caveats of the study: Compared with lymph nodes, tumors were less diverse; compared with nontumor tissue, more. Findings are consistent with lymph node origin and intratumoral expansion of most tumor T cells.

TCRdb re-derived calls from the multiplex PCR reads in MiXCR, one entry per CDR3 protein. The profile shows fewer than 8,000 distinct CDR3 sequences, approximately 41% of them singletons. The source is a female donor with breast cancer. Some clones in this sample may be carry-over from other donors' samples. Source material: tumor-adjacent breast tissue.

As DNA, the CDR3 is TGCGCCAGCAGTGAAGGGGCAGGTGGAAACACCATATATTTT. This translates into CASSEGAGGNTIYF. The chain uses TRBV10-2 and TRBJ1-3, with D possibly being TRBD1 (5 bases). V lost 3 bases, J lost 3 bases, and 9 bases lay in between. The germline gives CDR1 WSHSY, CDR2 SAAADI. The CDR3 sequence is 14 residues long.